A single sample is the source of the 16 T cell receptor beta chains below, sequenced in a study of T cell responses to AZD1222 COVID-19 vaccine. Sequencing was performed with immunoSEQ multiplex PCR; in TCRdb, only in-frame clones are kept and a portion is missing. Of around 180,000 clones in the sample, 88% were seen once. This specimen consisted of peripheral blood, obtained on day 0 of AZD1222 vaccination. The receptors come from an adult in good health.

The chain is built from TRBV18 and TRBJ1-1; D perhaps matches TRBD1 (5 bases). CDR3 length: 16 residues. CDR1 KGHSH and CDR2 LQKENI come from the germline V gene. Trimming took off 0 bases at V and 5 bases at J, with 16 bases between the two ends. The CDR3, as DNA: TGTGCCAGCTCACCACCGTCCGGGGGGGTAGGGACTGAAGCTTTCTTT. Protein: CASSPPSGGVGTEAFF.

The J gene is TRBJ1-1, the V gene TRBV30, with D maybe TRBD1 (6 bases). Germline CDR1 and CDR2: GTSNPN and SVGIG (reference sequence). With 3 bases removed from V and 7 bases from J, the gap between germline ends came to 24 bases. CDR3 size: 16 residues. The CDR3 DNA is TGTGCCTGGAGGTATACTAGGGGGGCGCGCGAAAATGAAGCTTTCTTT. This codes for CAWRYTRGARENEAFF.

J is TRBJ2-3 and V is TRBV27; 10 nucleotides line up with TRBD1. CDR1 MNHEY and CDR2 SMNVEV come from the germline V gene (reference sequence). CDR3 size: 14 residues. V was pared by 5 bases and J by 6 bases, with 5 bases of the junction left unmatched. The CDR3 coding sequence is TGTGCCAGCAGTCCCCGACAGGGGGCCGATACGCAGTATTTT. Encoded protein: CASSPRQGADTQYF.

CDR3 in DNA: TGTGCCTGGAGTGTCCCTGGGGGCAAAAACATTCAGTACTTC. As protein: CAWSVPGGKNIQYF. The chain joins TRBV30 to TRBJ2-4, with D tentatively TRBD1 or TRBD2 (5 bases each). In germline, CDR1 is GTSNPN, CDR2 SVGIG (reference sequence). The CDR3 is 14 residues long. V was trimmed by 0 bases and J by 3 bases, leaving 9 bases between them.

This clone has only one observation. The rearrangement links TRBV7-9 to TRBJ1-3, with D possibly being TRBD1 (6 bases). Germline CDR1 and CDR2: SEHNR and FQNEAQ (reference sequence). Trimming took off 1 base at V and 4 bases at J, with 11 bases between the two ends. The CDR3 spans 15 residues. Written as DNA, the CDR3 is TGTGCCAGCAGCTTAGAGGGGGTATCAGGAAACACCATATATTTT. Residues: CASSLEGVSGNTIYF.

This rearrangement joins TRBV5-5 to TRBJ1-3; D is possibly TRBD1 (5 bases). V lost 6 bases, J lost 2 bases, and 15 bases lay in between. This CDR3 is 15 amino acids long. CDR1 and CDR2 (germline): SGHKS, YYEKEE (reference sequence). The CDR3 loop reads CASIPLPGPGNTIYF. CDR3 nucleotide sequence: TGTGCCAGCATCCCCCTACCGGGGCCTGGAAACACCATATATTTT.

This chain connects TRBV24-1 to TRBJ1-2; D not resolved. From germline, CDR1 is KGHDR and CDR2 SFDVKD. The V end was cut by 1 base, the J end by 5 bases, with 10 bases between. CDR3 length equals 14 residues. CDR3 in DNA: TGTGCCACCAGTGATTTCGAAGGGAGGTATGGCTACACCTTC. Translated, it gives CATSDFEGRYGYTF.

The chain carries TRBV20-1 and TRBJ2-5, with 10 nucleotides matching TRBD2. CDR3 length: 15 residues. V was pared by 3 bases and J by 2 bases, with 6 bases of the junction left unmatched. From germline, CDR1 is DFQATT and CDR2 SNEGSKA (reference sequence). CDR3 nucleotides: TGCAGTGCTAGTTCCCTAGCGGGGGCACAAGAGACCCAGTACTTC. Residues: CSASSLAGAQETQYF.

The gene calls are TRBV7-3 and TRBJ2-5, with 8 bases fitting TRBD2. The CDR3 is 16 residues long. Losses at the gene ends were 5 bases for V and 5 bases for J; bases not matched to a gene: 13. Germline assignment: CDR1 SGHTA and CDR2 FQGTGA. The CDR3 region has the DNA TGTGCCAGCAGCGGACACGCGGGGGGTGATAGGGAGACCCAGTACTTC. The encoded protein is CASSGHAGGDRETQYF.

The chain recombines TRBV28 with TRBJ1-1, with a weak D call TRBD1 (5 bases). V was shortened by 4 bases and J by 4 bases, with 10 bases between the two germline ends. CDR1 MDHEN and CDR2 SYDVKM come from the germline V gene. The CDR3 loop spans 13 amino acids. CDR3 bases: TGTGCCAGCAGTTCCCTCAGGGTCACTGAAGCTTTCTTT. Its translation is CASSSLRVTEAFF.

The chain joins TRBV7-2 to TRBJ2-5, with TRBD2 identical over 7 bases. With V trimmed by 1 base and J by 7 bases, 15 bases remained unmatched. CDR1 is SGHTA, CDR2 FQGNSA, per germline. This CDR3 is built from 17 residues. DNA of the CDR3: TGTGCCAGCAGCTTAGAGCGAGGGGCTTCCTCGGGGGGGACCCAGTACTTC. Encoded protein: CASSLERGASSGGTQYF. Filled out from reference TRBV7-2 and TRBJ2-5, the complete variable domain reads GAGVSQSPSNKVTEKGKDVELRCDPISGHTALYWYRQSLGQGLEFLIYFQGNSAPDKSGLPSDRFSAERTGGSVSTLTIQRTQQEDSAVYLCASSLERGASSGGTQYFGPGTRLLVL.

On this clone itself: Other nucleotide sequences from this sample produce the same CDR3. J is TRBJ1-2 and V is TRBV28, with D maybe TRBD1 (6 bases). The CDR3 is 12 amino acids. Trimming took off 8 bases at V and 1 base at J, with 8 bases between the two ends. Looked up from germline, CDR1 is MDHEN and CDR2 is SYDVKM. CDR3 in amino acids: CASGTLNYGYTF. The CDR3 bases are TGTGCCAGCGGGACACTTAACTATGGCTACACCTTC.

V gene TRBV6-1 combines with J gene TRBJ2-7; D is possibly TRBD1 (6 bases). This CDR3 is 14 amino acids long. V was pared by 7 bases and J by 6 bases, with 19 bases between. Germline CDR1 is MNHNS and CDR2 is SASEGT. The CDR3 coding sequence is TGTGCCAGCACCCCAAGAGGGGACACGGGCGAGCAGTACTTC. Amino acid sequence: CASTPRGDTGEQYF.

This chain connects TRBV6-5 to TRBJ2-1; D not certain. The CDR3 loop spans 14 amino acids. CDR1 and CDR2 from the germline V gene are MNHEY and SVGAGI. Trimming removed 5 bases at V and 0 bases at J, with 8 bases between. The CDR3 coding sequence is TGTGCCAGCAGTCTCCTGAGCTCCTACAATGAGCAGTTCTTC. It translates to CASSLLSSYNEQFF.

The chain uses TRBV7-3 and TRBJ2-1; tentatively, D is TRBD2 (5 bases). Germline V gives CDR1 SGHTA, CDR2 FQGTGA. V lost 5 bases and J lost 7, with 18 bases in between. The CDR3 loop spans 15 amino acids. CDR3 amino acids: CASSLDLARGNEQFF. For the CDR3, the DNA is TGTGCCAGCAGCCTCGACCTAGCCCGAGGGAATGAGCAGTTCTTC.

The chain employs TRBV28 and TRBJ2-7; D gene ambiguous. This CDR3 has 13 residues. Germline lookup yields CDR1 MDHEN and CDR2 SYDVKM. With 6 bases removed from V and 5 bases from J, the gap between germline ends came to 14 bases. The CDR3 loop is CASRPSVGHEQYF. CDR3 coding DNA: TGTGCCAGCAGACCCTCGGTGGGCCACGAGCAGTACTTC.